This T cell receptor (beta chain) was sequenced in a study of T-cell memory formation after mild COVID-19. cDNA libraries for TCR alpha and TCR beta, carrying sample barcodes and UMIs, came from 5'RACE with constant-segment primers. Via MiXCR, TCRdb re-called the 5' RACE reads, giving one row per CDR3 protein. The data contain just under 550,000 distinct CDR3 sequences, roughly 20% of them singletons. Study-wide results and limits: Pre-infection memory carried some responding clones, suggesting that cross-reactive memory joined. Nothing showed for sure that second-wave clones peaking on day 37 were SARS-CoV-2 specific.

This clonotype has more than one count but fewer than ten. The antigen is unknown. The germline CDR1 and CDR2 sequences are DFQATT and SNEGSKA (reference sequence). The CDR3 totals 14 residues. Trimming removed 2 bases from V and 3 bases from J, with 10 bases in between. The TCR sequence derives from an adult woman who had mild COVID-19 (a few samples of this study predate the infection). Cell type and time point are not known. The V and J genes are TRBV20-1 and TRBJ1-4; D is possibly TRBD1 (5 bases). The sequencing sample was made of PBMCs or a T cell subset sorted from them (not recorded which). The CDR3 is CSARRGEANEKLFF. For the CDR3, the DNA is TGCAGTGCTAGAAGGGGAGAGGCTAATGAAAAACTGTTTTTT.